This T cell receptor (beta chain) appears in the sequencing data of a study of cytomegalovirus exposure and HLA in healthy donors (dated by TCRdb to 2017 to 2019). Study-wide context: According to an earlier analysis of around 600 of the donors, some 180 million T cells yielded 120 million or so unique TCR beta sequences and about 300 Gb of sequence data. Approximately 330 gigabases of sequencing data and approximately 91 million unique TCR sequences made up an early release that covered approximately 620 HLA-typed donors. Of the 300 to 500 genotyped donors, approximately 81% were placed in the genetic ancestry cluster associated with self-reported Caucasian donors. The study was designed to test whether signatures of past pathogen exposure could be identified by cataloging public T cell receptors. Using immunosequencing, the study profiled T cell repertoires from roughly 650 subjects and related those repertoires to cytomegalovirus serostatus. Besides the first cohort of under 700 subjects, a separate validation cohort made up of over 95 different subjects was used. To predict cytomegalovirus infection status, the study brought together high-throughput TCR immunosequencing, statistical association of individual TCRs with disease status, and machine learning. In a later analysis, previously published TCR beta repertoires from more than 500 donors were re-analyzed and high-resolution HLA genotyping was added so that TCR occurrence patterns could be studied. The later analysis used no new phenotypic data to find candidate immune exposures, relying instead on TCR beta sequences and their occurrence across donors. To decide whether each TCR beta V gene segment behaved as functional or pseudogenic, an earlier analysis of approximately 590 of the donors relied on high-throughput TCR beta sequencing. Alongside the repertoire data, information on donor age, sex, ethnicity and CMV serostatus was compiled. A later genetic analysis took genome-wide SNP genotypes for about three fifths of the roughly 670 donors and used that subset as a discovery cohort. All discovery cohort repertoires had been generated using a single sequencing platform. Class I and class II HLA loci were covered by the typing at four-digit resolution. Typing coverage differed by locus: A, B, C, DRB1 and DQB1 were typed in roughly 620-640 donors, DQA1 in 500 to 550, DPA1 in around 600, and DPB1 in around 490. Roughly 5 DR-DQ haplotypes were treated as single units for association and clustering because of strong linkage in the cohort. Among some 410 genotyped donors of the cohort, an average of around 250,000 unique TCR beta nucleotide sequences was sequenced per donor, of which approximately 19% were non-productive. General conclusions and limits of the study: Sequencing depth was assumed to be roughly uniform across donors in the presence/absence analyses, though that assumption may not hold. Compared with equally common non-associated chains, HLA-associated TCR beta chains in a later analysis were more clonally expanded and had lower generation probabilities. In the study, around 160 TCR beta chains were listed as associated with cytomegalovirus. Only TCR beta chains were sequenced in this cohort, and the absence of alpha or paired-chain data limited detectable features. The authors suggested that the approach could potentially be generalized to other disease states and immunological phenotypes. According to a later genetic analysis, donors in an Asian-associated ancestry cluster had fewer N-insertions in productive TCRs than the approximately 710-donor mean. A later analysis reported that several top co-occurrence clusters appeared linked to parvovirus B19, influenza, CMV and Epstein-Barr virus. CMV serostatus was the only immune exposure information available for the cohort. When HLA alleles, especially DR and DQ, strongly co-occurred, attributing TCR associations to individual alleles was difficult. A cluster of highly shared sequence variants was judged likely to represent a technical artifact of the sequencing pipeline. The earlier analysis of nearly 600 of the donors excluded about 16 rarely observed V segments, including chromosome 9 orphons, because counts were too low. In a later analysis, some 18,000 TCR beta sequences were associated with specific HLA alleles at a false discovery rate of 0.05. In vitro tests confirmed that three of the cytomegalovirus-associated TCR beta chains recognize cytomegalovirus antigens. Some IMGT-functional V segments, including TRBV6-2 and TRBV6-3, could not be told apart with the 87-base-pair reads, so those segments were excluded. A later genetic analysis associated a missense DCLRE1C variant with V-gene and J-gene trimming of TCR beta chains, and an independent cohort replicated the association. The classifier was reported to diagnose cytomegalovirus status with high specificity and sensitivity in both the original cohort and the validation cohort. Because HLA typing was missing for some donors at each locus, association tests included only the typed subset. Correlated functional status among segregating V segments might reflect linkage disequilibrium, but an unknown experimental factor could not be ruled out. In an earlier analysis of 587 of the donors, most TCR beta V segments appeared in productive rearrangements about 87% or about 30% of the time, broadly matching IMGT annotations. In a later analysis, most CMV-associated TCR beta chains were found to appear HLA-restricted, with HLA associations seemingly driven largely by CMV exposure. A further reported finding was that TCR beta sequences accurately predicted the HLA-A and HLA-B alleles for most subjects in the first cohort. In a later analysis, TCR association rates were found to vary across HLA loci, with the most associated TCRs seen for DRB1 alleles and the fewest for HLA-C alleles. Across donors, most TCR sequences were observed very rarely, whereas some public TCRs were present in many individuals.

Reading from cysteine to phenylalanine, the CDR3 counts 14 amino acids. The entry retains the CDR3 DNA only, 42 bases that are in frame from base 1. Compared with germline, V lacks 6 bases and J lacks 9 bases; bases without a gene match: 11. Based on the germline V gene (reference sequence), the CDR1 and CDR2 sequences are MNHEY and SMNVEV. The cohort consisted of 650 to 700 healthy bone marrow donors. Cohort members were all nominally healthy when sampled, although unrecorded immune exposures were likely present. The donor tested CMV seropositive, placing the donor among the approximately 290 seropositive members of the cohort. A peripheral blood sample was provided by each donor, and peripheral blood mononuclear cells were used for TCR beta sequencing. Genomic DNA extraction from the blood cell samples was performed with the Qiagen DNeasy Blood Extraction Kit. Of note for this clone: This receptor's antigen is unknown. Per-base qualities were not stored, and no clone one base away is much larger.

The library was built by means of the immunoSEQ multiplex PCR assay. For the multiplex PCR, a mixture combining 60 forward primers for TCR Vbeta segments and 13 reverse primers for TCR Jbeta segments was used. The CDR3 region of rearranged TCR beta genes was amplified from genomic DNA by a multiplex PCR assay. The Illumina HiSeq System was used to sequence the amplified TCR beta libraries as 87-base-pair reads. The study's own analysis went as follows. Across the 640 or so repertoires, a later analysis counted about 81 million unique TCR beta chains, 8.5 million to 12 million of which were shared by at least two donors. A nearest-neighbor algorithm error-corrected the raw reads and collapsed the reads into unique sequences, merging closely related sequences to remove PCR and sequencing errors. Alignment of CDR3 sequences to IMGT reference sequences was used to assign V, D and J gene segments. Each retained sequence needed at least a six-nucleotide match to both a V gene segment and a J gene segment. Rearrangements were called productive when the CDR3 lacked stop codons and stayed in frame with V and J; all others were non-productive. CDR3 was defined by IMGT convention, running from the second conserved V-encoded cysteine to the conserved J-encoded phenylalanine. The earlier analysis of about 530 of the donors excluded any sequence lacking an unambiguous match to a single V gene segment. An earlier analysis of 587 of the donors called V segments functional above 56.7% productive rearrangements and segregating when the between-donor standard deviation exceeded 5%. A statistical classification framework was developed to diagnose cytomegalovirus status using the catalog of TCR beta chain sequences. V and J gene assignment, in a later analysis, came from comparing TCR nucleotide sequences with IMGT/GENE-DB human TR gene sequences. The TCRdist pipeline was used in a later analysis to assign CDR3 sequences and most-parsimonious VDJ recombination scenarios. In a later analysis, each TCR beta chain was defined by its CDR3 amino acid sequence together with its V-gene family, and reads lacking a unique V-gene family were excluded. To address suspected cross-contamination and a sequencing artifact, a later analysis removed over 500 highly shared, low-generation-probability nucleotide sequences. In a later analysis, a clonal expansion index was calculated for each public chain from normalized within-repertoire ranks of inferred template counts. In a later analysis, generation probabilities were computed using a VDJ recombination model fitted to out-of-frame rearrangements, and the results were checked against IGoR. In a later analysis, hypergeometric tests were used to score TCR-TCR, TCR-HLA and TCR-CMV co-occurrence, with a repertoire-size bias correction applied to TCR pairs. False discovery rates were estimated in a later analysis by permuting HLA or CMV assignments 20 times. A later analysis grouped co-occurring TCRs with DBSCAN, adding TCRdist sequence similarity when clustering within HLA-allele-positive subsets. Repertoires with fewer than 30,000 or more than 120,000 public chains were left out of co-occurrence clustering, as were several repertoires with anomalous nucleotide sharing. TCRdb carries this immuneACCESS record with in-frame sequences only. Its versions omit some clonotypes, under half of them owing to an unresolved V gene in the studies checked, with the rest unexplained. V and J calls and clone size are copied from that table; D and trimming were computed from the DNA. Within this sample are 150,000 to 200,000 clones, with roughly 80% of them counted one time only. The ten largest account for approximately 1.3% of the sample.

The source material was PBMCs. In this chain, TRBV27 is recombined with TRBJ2-1; a stretch of 7 junction bases matches TRBD2. This clonotype was obtained from a girl between 10 and 17 years old in good health and CMV-seropositive. The CDR3 protein sequence reads: CASSVGLGGVEQFF. At the DNA level, the sequence is TGTGCCAGCAGCGTCGGACTAGGAGGAGTTGAGCAGTTCTTC.